This T cell receptor (beta chain) was sequenced in a study of shared clonotypes between healthy human individuals. Overall study results and limits: Sharing of clonotypes among donors was expected to vary with sequencing depth. The represented genetic and exposure-history diversity was limited by the small number of donors.

The germline V gene has CDR1 MDHEN and CDR2 SYDVKM. The ends were cut back, 4 bases at V and 3 bases at J, with 13 bases in the middle. The CDR3 totals 14 residues. In this sample, this clone turned up a few times. Antigen specificity is unknown. For unsorted PBMC, around 280 ng DNA per replicate equaled tens of thousands of T cell genomes. Unsorted PBMC DNA underwent sequencing on ten immunoSEQ deep assay plates. The method was immunoSEQ multiplex PCR; TCRdb's version includes in-frame clones alone and lacks a portion of them. The profile covers about 470,000 clones, with 75% to 85% appearing a single time and around 13% taken by the ten largest.

The chain combines TRBV28 with TRBJ2-7, with a possible D match to TRBD1 (5 bases). The origin of this receptor is a woman in her 40s in good health. Some clones in this sample may be carry-over from other donors' samples. The sequenced material came from PBMCs. The CDR3 loop is CASSSGQGVYEQYF. Written as DNA, the CDR3 is TGTGCCAGCAGTTCCGGACAAGGCGTCTACGAGCAGTACTTC.